These 11 T cell receptor beta chains came from one sample sequenced in a study of blood T cell repertoires in COVID-19. Libraries were prepared by immunoSEQ multiplex PCR; TCRdb keeps only in-frame clonotypes and omits some of them. The sample lists about 150,000 clones; around 73% were seen once. The material sequenced was peripheral blood. The receptors here all came from a man in his sixties who had recovered from COVID-19.

The chain is built from TRBV5-4 and TRBJ2-5, with 7 positions matching TRBD1. The CDR3 has 14 amino acids. With V trimmed by 4 bases and J by 5 bases, 8 bases remained unmatched. Germline V gene sequence: CDR1 SGHNT, CDR2 YYREEE (reference sequence). This chain's CDR3 is CASSLTGTEETQYF. The DNA of the CDR3 is TGTGCCAGCAGCCTGACAGGGACGGAGGAGACCCAGTACTTC.

This clone appeared a few times. The chain employs TRBV5-1 and TRBJ1-4; 7 nucleotides line up with TRBD1. V was pared by 6 bases and J by 7 bases, with 9 bases of the junction left unmatched. The germline gives CDR1 SGHRS, CDR2 YFSETQ. CDR3 length equals 14 residues. The DNA for the CDR3 is TGCGCCAGCACGGTGAGGCAGGGGGGTGAAAAACTGTTTTTT. Translated, it gives CASTVRQGGEKLFF. Complete variable domain (other parts from reference TRBV5-1 and TRBJ1-4): KAGVTQTPRYLIKTRGQQVTLSCSPISGHRSVSWYQQTPGQGLQFLFEYFSETQRNKGNFPGRFSGRQFSNSRSEMNVSTLELGDSALYLCASTVRQGGEKLFFGSGTQLSVL.

Concerning this clone itself: A clone one base away is much larger, so this may be a read error. Other DNA sequences within the sample encode an identical CDR3. This sequence joins TRBV4-3 and TRBJ2-6; TRBD1 is a possible D gene (5 bases). Looked up from germline, CDR1 is LGHNA and CDR2 is YSLEER. The CDR3 consists of 17 residues. Trimming cost V 1 base and J 4 bases, with 14 bases left between them. The CDR3 loop is CASSQGAGPSGANVLTF. The CDR3 DNA reads TGCGCCAGCAGCCAAGGGGCAGGGCCGTCGGGGGCCAACGTCCTGACTTTC.

This clone has only one observation. V gene TRBV30 combines with J gene TRBJ1-3; D unclear. This CDR3 comprises 14 residues. Germline V CDR1 and CDR2: GTSNPN, SVGIG (reference sequence). V was cut by 0 bases and J by 4 bases, with 10 bases left in between. CDR3 residues: CAWSVPGRGNTIYF. The CDR3 DNA is TGTGCCTGGAGTGTACCCGGTCGGGGAAACACCATATATTTT.

The chain employs TRBV19 and TRBJ1-1, with D tentatively TRBD1 (6 bases). Trimming left V 3 bases short and J 4 bases short, with 9 bases between. The CDR3 has 13 amino acids. Germline loops: CDR1 LNHDA, CDR2 SQIVND (reference sequence). For the CDR3, the DNA is TGTGCCAGTAGTATGTCAGGGGCCACTGAAGCTTTCTTT. Its protein is CASSMSGATEAFF.

This sequence joins TRBV4-1 and TRBJ2-5, with 7 bases matching TRBD2. Germline CDR1 reads MGHRA; CDR2 reads YSYEKL. The V gene end was trimmed by 2 bases and the J gene end by 3 bases; junction bases not matched to a gene: 9. The CDR3 contains 16 residues. CDR3 sequence reads: CASSQLGRALKETQYF. CDR3 DNA: TGCGCCAGCAGCCAATTGGGGAGGGCTCTGAAAGAGACCCAGTACTTC.

V gene TRBV5-1 combines with J gene TRBJ2-7, with D possibly matching TRBD1 (6 bases). This CDR3 spans 14 amino acids. CDR1 SGHRS and CDR2 YFSETQ come from the germline V gene. Trimming took off 0 bases at V and 0 bases at J, with 7 bases between the two ends. The CDR3 loop reads CASSLGTVSYEQYF. For the CDR3, the DNA is TGCGCCAGCAGCTTGGGGACAGTCTCCTACGAGCAGTACTTC.

V is TRBV9 and J is TRBJ1-6; 9 bases are shared with TRBD1. V lost 4 bases and J lost 5; bases outside the gene matches: 10. From germline, CDR1 is SGDLS and CDR2 YYNGEE. CDR3 size: 17 residues. The CDR3 spells CASSLTVRDRDNSPLHF. CDR3 DNA sequence: TGTGCCAGCAGCCTCACTGTCCGGGACAGGGATAATTCACCCCTCCACTTT.

The gene calls are TRBV7-9 and TRBJ1-6; the D is unclear. V lost 5 bases and J lost 14, with 13 bases in between. The CDR3 contains 12 residues. Germline CDR1 and CDR2: SEHNR and FQNEAQ (reference sequence). The CDR3: CASSLLEEALHF. For the CDR3, the DNA is TGTGCCAGCAGCCTCCTTGAGGAGGCCCTCCACTTT.

The V gene is TRBV7-2, the J gene TRBJ1-2; no firm D call. The CDR3 runs to 14 residues. Trimming pared 3 bases from V and 2 bases from J, leaving 10 bases between. The germline V gene has CDR1 SGHTA and CDR2 FQGNSA. The CDR3 here is CASSLLTSNYGYTF. In nucleotides, the CDR3 is TGTGCCAGCAGCTTGTTGACTTCCAACTATGGCTACACCTTC.

This clone occurred once. Here the CDR3 DNA reads TGCAGTGCTACACAAGAGACCCAGTACTTC. It translates to CSATQETQYF. This sequence joins TRBV20-1 and TRBJ2-5; D unresolved. Per germline, CDR1 DFQATT and CDR2 SNEGSKA (reference sequence). With 4 bases removed from V and 2 bases from J, the gap between germline ends came to 2 bases. The CDR3 runs 10 residues.